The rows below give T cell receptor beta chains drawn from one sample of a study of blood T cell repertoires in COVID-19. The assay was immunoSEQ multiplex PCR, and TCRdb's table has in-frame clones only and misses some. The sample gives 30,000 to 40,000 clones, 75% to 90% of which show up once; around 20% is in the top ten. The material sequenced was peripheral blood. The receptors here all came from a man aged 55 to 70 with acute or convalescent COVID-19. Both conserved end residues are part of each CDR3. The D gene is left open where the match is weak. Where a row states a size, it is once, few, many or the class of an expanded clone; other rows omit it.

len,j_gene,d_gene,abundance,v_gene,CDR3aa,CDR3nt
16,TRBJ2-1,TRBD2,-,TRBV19,CASSIFGLAGVVEQFF,TGTGCCAGTAGTATATTCGGCCTAGCGGGAGTGGTTGAGCAGTTCTTC
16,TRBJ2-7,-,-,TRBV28,CASSPISGTIHYEQYF,TGTGCCAGCAGTCCAATTTCCGGGACAATACACTACGAGCAGTACTTC
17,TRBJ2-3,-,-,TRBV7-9,CASSLRSRGVDADTQYF,TGTGCCAGCAGCTTACGATCGCGGGGAGTGGATGCAGATACGCAGTATTTT
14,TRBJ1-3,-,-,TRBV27,CASSLRGAGNTIYF,TGTGCCAGCAGTTTACGGGGGGCTGGAAACACCATATATTTT
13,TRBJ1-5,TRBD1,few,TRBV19,CASSTQGDQPQHF,TGTGCCAGTAGTACACAGGGGGATCAGCCCCAGCATTTT
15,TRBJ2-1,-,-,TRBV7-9,CASSLRGQLYNEQFF,TGTGCCAGCAGCTTAAGAGGACAGCTCTACAATGAGCAGTTCTTC
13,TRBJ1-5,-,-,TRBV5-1,CASSSAGNQPQHF,TGCGCCAGCAGTTCGGCAGGGAATCAGCCCCAGCATTTT
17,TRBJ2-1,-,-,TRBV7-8,CASSPGRRDRRYNEQFF,TGTGCCAGCAGCCCCGGTCGGCGGGACCGACGCTACAATGAGCAGTTCTTC
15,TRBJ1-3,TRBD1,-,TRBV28,CASSLFIGGGNTIYF,TGTGCCAGCAGTTTGTTTATAGGGGGCGGAAACACCATATATTTT
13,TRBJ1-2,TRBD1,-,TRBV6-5,CATLGQGKGGYTF,TGTGCCACATTAGGACAGGGGAAAGGTGGCTACACCTTC
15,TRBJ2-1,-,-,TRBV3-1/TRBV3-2,CASSQYGRDYNEQFF,TGTGCCAGCAGCCAATATGGGCGCGACTACAATGAGCAGTTCTTC
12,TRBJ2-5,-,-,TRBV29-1,CSVEDNQETQYF,TGCAGCGTTGAGGACAACCAAGAGACCCAGTACTTC
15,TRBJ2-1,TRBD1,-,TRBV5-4,CASSGQGDRGNEQFF,TGTGCCAGCAGCGGACAGGGGGACAGGGGTAATGAGCAGTTCTTC
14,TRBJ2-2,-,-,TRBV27,CASLVTGYTGELFF,TGTGCCAGCTTGGTTACAGGGTACACCGGGGAGCTGTTTTTT
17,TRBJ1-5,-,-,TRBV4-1,CASSQEATPAGGQPQHF,TGCGCCAGCAGCCAAGAGGCCACACCCGCGGGGGGACAGCCCCAGCATTTT
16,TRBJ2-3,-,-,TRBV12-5,CASGLVLSASTDTQYF,TGTGCTAGTGGCCTGGTTTTGAGCGCAAGCACAGATACGCAGTATTTT
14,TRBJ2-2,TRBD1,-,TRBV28,CASRTGGRGGELFF,TGTGCCAGCAGGACAGGGGGCCGGGGCGGGGAGCTGTTTTTT
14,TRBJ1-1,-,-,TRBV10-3,CAISLQGGSTEAFF,TGTGCCATCAGCCTACAGGGCGGTAGCACTGAAGCTTTCTTT
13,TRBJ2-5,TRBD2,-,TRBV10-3,CAIGGLEKETQYF,TGTGCCATCGGGGGACTAGAGAAAGAGACCCAGTACTTC
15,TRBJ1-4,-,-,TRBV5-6,CASSLTQGSNEKLFF,TGTGCCAGCAGCTTGACCCAGGGGTCTAATGAAAAACTGTTTTTT
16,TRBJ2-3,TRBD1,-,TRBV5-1,CASSLGGTGITDTQYF,TGCGCCAGCAGCTTGGGGGGGACAGGGATTACAGATACGCAGTATTTT
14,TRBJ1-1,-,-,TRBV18,CASSPTRGNTEAFF,TGTGCCAGCTCACCAACACGGGGAAACACTGAAGCTTTCTTT
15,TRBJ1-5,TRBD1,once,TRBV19,CASTKDRGFNQPQHF,TGTGCCAGTACTAAGGACAGGGGATTCAATCAGCCCCAGCATTTT
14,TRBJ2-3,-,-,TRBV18,CASSPPEMTDTQYF,TGTGCCAGCTCACCACCGGAGATGACAGATACGCAGTATTTT
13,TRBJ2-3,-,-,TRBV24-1,CATSDPPADTQYF,TGTGCCACCAGTGATCCCCCGGCAGATACGCAGTATTTT
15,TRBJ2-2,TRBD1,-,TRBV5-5,CASSVGDRDTGELFF,TGTGCCAGCAGCGTCGGTGACAGGGACACCGGGGAGCTGTTTTTT
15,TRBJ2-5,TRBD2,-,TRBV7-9,CASSSDITSGETQYF,TGTGCCAGCAGCTCGGATATTACTAGCGGGGAGACCCAGTACTTC
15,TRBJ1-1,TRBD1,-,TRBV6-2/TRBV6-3,CASSYVVTGGTEAFF,TGTGCCAGCAGTTACGTCGTGACAGGGGGCACTGAAGCTTTCTTT
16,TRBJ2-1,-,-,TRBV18,CASSLRPSRAYNEQFF,TGTGCCAGCTCCCTCCGCCCAAGCCGGGCCTACAATGAGCAGTTCTTC
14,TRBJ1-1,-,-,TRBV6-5,CASSTPGGRAEAFF,TGTGCCAGCAGTACCCCCGGGGGACGGGCTGAAGCTTTCTTT
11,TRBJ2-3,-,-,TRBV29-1,CSVGRGDTQYF,TGCAGCGTTGGGCGCGGAGATACGCAGTATTTT
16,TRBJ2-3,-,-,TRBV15,CATSRGHSGRTDTQYF,TGTGCCACCAGCAGAGGGCATAGCGGCCGCACAGATACGCAGTATTTT
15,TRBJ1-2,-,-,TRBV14,CASSQGLRDGYGYTF,TGTGCCAGCAGCCAAGGACTCCGAGACGGCTATGGCTACACCTTC
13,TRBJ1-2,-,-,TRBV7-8,CASSSPGKNGYTF,TGTGCCAGCAGCTCCCCGGGAAAGAATGGCTACACCTTC
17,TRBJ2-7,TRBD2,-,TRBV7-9,CASSSSTRLAGGYEQYF,TGTGCCAGCAGCTCCTCAACTCGACTAGCGGGAGGGTACGAGCAGTACTTC
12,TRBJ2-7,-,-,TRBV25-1,CASSDLADEQYF,TGTGCCAGCAGTGATCTTGCGGACGAGCAGTACTTC
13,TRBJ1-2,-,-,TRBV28,CASSIRTDYGYTF,TGTGCCAGCAGTATCCGGACAGACTATGGCTACACCTTC
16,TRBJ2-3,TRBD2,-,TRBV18,CASSLGTGGRADTQYF,TGTGCCAGCTCCCTTGGCACGGGAGGGCGGGCAGATACGCAGTATTTT
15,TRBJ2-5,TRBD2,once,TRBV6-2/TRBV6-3,CASSPVTSGSETQYF,TGTGCCAGCAGCCCTGTGACTAGCGGGAGTGAGACCCAGTACTTC
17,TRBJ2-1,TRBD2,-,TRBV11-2,CASSALAGGTLGNEQFF,TGTGCCAGCAGCGCACTAGCGGGAGGGACCTTAGGCAATGAGCAGTTCTTC
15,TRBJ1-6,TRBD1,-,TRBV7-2,CASSSKWTGTSPLHF,TGTGCCAGCAGCTCTAAGTGGACAGGGACTTCACCCCTCCACTTT
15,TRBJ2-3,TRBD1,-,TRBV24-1,CATSDSGTGRDTQYF,TGTGCCACCAGTGACTCCGGGACAGGGAGAGATACGCAGTATTTT
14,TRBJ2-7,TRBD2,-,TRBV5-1,CASSLAGPLYEQYF,TGCGCCAGCAGCTTAGCGGGACCCCTCTACGAGCAGTACTTC
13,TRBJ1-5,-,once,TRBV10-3,CAIRGGRDQPQHF,TGTGCCATCAGAGGGGGACGGGATCAGCCCCAGCATTTT
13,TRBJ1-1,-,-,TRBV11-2,CASSSSPGLKAFF,TGTGCCAGCAGCTCCTCCCCGGGACTAAAAGCTTTCTTT
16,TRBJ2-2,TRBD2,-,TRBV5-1,CASSFPKRGSTGELFF,TGCGCCAGCAGCTTTCCCAAACGCGGGAGCACCGGGGAGCTGTTTTTT
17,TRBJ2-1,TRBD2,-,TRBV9,CASSVGTSGSSYNEQFF,TGTGCCAGCAGCGTTGGGACTAGCGGGAGCTCCTACAATGAGCAGTTCTTC
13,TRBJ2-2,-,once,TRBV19,CASSAGTTGELFF,TGTGCCAGTAGTGCCGGGACTACCGGGGAGCTGTTTTTT
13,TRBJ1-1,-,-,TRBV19,CATKGAGGTEAFF,TGTGCCACAAAAGGGGCTGGGGGGACTGAAGCTTTCTTT